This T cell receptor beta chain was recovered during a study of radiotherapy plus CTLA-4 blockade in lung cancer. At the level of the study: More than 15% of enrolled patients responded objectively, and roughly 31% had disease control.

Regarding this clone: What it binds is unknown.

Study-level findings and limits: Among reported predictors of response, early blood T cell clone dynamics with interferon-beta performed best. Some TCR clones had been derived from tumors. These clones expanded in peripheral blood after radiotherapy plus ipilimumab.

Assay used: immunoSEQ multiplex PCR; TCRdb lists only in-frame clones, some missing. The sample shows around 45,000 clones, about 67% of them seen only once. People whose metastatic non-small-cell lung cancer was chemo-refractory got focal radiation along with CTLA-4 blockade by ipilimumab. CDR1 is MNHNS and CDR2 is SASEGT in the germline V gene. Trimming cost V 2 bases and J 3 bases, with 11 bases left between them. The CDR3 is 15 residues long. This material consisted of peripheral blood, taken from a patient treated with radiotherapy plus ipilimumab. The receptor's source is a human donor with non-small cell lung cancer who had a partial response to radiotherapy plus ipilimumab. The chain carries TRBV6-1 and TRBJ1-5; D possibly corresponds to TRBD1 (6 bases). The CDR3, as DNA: TGTGCCAGCAGTGAACAGGGGAGGGTCAATCAGCCCCAGCATTTT. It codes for CASSEQGRVNQPQHF.